Following are 13 T cell receptor beta chains from one sample sequenced in a study of early T cells in non-severe SARS-CoV-2 infection. TCRdb re-analysed the 5' RACE reads in MiXCR, keeping a single row per CDR3 protein. Seen here are about 68,000 distinct CDR3 sequences, about a tenth observed once, and the top ten hold 6.4%. Sequencing input: whole blood. The receptors shown here come from an adult who was a healthcare worker with PCR-confirmed SARS-CoV-2 infection or an uninfected control (not recorded which).

This clonotype appeared a few times. V is TRBV18 and J is TRBJ2-7; a possible D gene is TRBD1 (6 bases). The CDR3 has 14 residues. V lost 2 bases, J lost 1 base, and 9 bases lay in between. CDR1 is KGHSH and CDR2 is LQKENI in the germline V gene. The CDR3 sequence is CASSPGQLSYEQYF. In DNA, the CDR3 is TGTGCCAGCTCACCAGGACAGCTATCCTACGAGCAGTACTTC.

This clonotype occurred many times. J is TRBJ2-7 and V is TRBV28, with D tentatively TRBD1 (6 bases). Germline V gives CDR1 MDHEN, CDR2 SYDVKM. This CDR3 comprises 15 residues. V lost 2 bases and J 2 bases, leaving 13 bases between the germline ends. CDR3 in DNA: TGTGCCAGCAGTTTAGCAGGGACACCAACCTACGAGCAGTACTTC. Translation: CASSLAGTPTYEQYF.

This chain joins TRBV18 and TRBJ1-2, with D hard to call. This CDR3 has 14 residues. Trimming removed 3 bases at V and 7 bases at J, with 15 bases between. Germline V gives CDR1 KGHSH, CDR2 LQKENI. The CDR3 region is CASSPGRVFGGYTF. The CDR3 nucleotides read TGTGCCAGCTCACCTGGTCGGGTTTTCGGTGGCTACACCTTC.

The table lists this clonotype with many counts. The CDR3 DNA reads TGTGCCACCATGCCCCGGAGGGGACAGGGGAAATATACGCAGTATTTT. Protein sequence: CATMPRRGQGKYTQYF. The chain combines TRBV7-8 with TRBJ2-3, with TRBD1 matching 10 bases. Trimming cost V 10 bases and J 7 bases; bases outside gene matches: 17. This CDR3 is 16 amino acids long. CDR1 SGHVS and CDR2 FQNEAQ come from the germline V gene. The complete variable domain, with remaining parts taken from reference TRBV7-8 and TRBJ2-3, reads GAGVSQSPRYKVAKRGQDVALRCDPISGHVSLFWYQQALGQGPEFLTYFQNEAQLDKSGLPSDRFFAERPEGSVSTLKIQRTQQEDSAVYLCATMPRRGQGKYTQYFGPGTRLTVL.

The chain couples TRBV20-1 to TRBJ1-2, with D hard to call. The germline V gene encodes CDR1 DFQATT and CDR2 SNEGSKA (reference sequence). The CDR3 is 9 residues long. The ends were cut back, 3 bases at V and 6 bases at J, with 2 bases in the middle. The CDR3 here is CSASHGYTF. DNA for the CDR3: TGCAGTGCTAGTCATGGCTACACCTTC.

This clonotype occurred many times. The chain links TRBV6-1 to TRBJ2-7; the match to TRBD1 covers 11 bases. V gave up 1 base and J gave up 5 bases; unmatched junction bases: 1. This CDR3 is 14 amino acids long. Germline-derived CDR1 and CDR2 are MNHNS and SASEGT. Here the CDR3 reads CASSEGTGGHEQYF. The CDR3 bases are TGTGCCAGCAGTGAAGGGACAGGGGGCCACGAGCAGTACTTC.

This clonotype was counted many times. The J gene is TRBJ1-1, the V gene TRBV9; D uncertain. There are 13 residues in the CDR3. The germline gives CDR1 SGDLS, CDR2 YYNGEE. V was pared by 0 bases and J by 5 bases, with 8 bases between. CDR3: CASSVGRFTEAFF. The CDR3 DNA follows: TGTGCCAGCAGCGTAGGACGGTTTACTGAAGCTTTCTTT.

This clonotype was recorded a few times. The chain is built from TRBV6-1 and TRBJ1-1; the D is unclear. CDR3 length: 15 amino acids. Germline CDR1 MNHNS, CDR2 SASEGT. V dropped 3 bases and J dropped 3 bases, with 14 bases sitting between them. The DNA for the CDR3 is TGTGCCAGCAGTGAGTCAAATCCCCGTGACACTGAAGCTTTCTTT. Protein product: CASSESNPRDTEAFF.

This clonotype was counted ten times or more. The V call is TRBV6-6, the J call TRBJ2-3; 13 bases agree with TRBD2. Trimming removed 5 bases from V and 3 bases from J; junction bases left unmatched: 14. Germline values: CDR1 MNHNY, CDR2 SVGAGI (reference sequence). The CDR3 contains 19 residues. CDR3 nucleotide sequence: TGTGCCAGCAGTGATCCTGGTCCCCGGACTAGCGGGAGTACAGATACGCAGTATTTT. This sequence encodes CASSDPGPRTSGSTDTQYF.

This clonotype was picked up many times. The gene calls are TRBV12-3 or TRBV12-4 and TRBJ2-7; unclear D gene. The CDR3 totals 13 residues. Trimming pared 3 bases from V and 2 bases from J, leaving 8 bases between. The CDR3: CASSFLAAYEQYF. In DNA form, the CDR3 reads TGTGCCAGCAGTTTCCTCGCGGCCTACGAGCAGTACTTC.

This clonotype was seen many times. The rearrangement joins TRBV19 to TRBJ2-1, with 7 bases lining up with TRBD2. V was pared by 3 bases and J by 6 bases, with 8 bases of the junction left unmatched. The CDR3 spans 15 residues. CDR1 is LNHDA and CDR2 is SQIVND in the germline V gene (reference sequence). The CDR3 region is CASSIWEGSLNEQFF. For the CDR3, the DNA is TGTGCCAGTAGTATTTGGGAGGGATCTCTCAATGAGCAGTTCTTC.

The rearrangement joins TRBV4-3 to TRBJ2-1; 11 bases fit TRBD1. Losses at the gene ends were 1 base for V and 5 bases for J; bases not matched to a gene: 4. Germline V gives CDR1 LGHNA, CDR2 YSLEER. The CDR3 spans 16 residues. Here the CDR3 reads CASSQGGQGAHNEQFF. In DNA form, the CDR3 reads TGCGCCAGCAGCCAAGGCGGACAGGGGGCCCACAATGAGCAGTTCTTC.

Many counts were recorded for this clonotype. CDR3 DNA: TGTGCCAGCAGTGAAGCGCGGGGGAACACCGGGGAGCTGTTTTTT. It translates to CASSEARGNTGELFF. This chain uses TRBV2 with TRBJ2-2; D may be TRBD2 (6 bases). V was pared by 0 bases and J by 1 base, with 6 bases between. CDR1 and CDR2 from the germline V gene are SNHLY and FYNNEI. CDR3 length: 15 residues.